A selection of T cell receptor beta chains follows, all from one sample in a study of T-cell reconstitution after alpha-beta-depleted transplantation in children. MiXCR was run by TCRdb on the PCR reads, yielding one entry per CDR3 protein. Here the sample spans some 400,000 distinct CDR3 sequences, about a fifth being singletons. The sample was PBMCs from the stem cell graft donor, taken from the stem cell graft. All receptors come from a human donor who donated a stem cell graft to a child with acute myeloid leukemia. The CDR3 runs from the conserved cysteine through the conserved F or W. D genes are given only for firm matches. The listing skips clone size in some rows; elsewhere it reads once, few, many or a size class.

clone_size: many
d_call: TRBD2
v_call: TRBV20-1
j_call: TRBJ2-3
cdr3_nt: TGCAGTGCTCAGACCTTGCGGGGGGCCGGGGACACAGATACGCAGTATTTT
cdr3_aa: CSAQTLRGAGDTDTQYF

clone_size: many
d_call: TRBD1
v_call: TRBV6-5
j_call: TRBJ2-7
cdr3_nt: TGTGCCAGCAGCTTCTCCGGGACAGGGGAAACCTACGAGCAGTACTTC
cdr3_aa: CASSFSGTGETYEQYF

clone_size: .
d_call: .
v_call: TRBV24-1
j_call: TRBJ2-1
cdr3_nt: TGTGCCACCAGTGAAGGGATTTTGGACAATGAGCAGTTCTTC
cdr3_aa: CATSEGILDNEQFF

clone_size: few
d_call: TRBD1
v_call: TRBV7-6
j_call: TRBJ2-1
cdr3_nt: TGTGCCAGCAGCGAAGCGACAGGGAACAATGAGCAGTTCTTC
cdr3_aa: CASSEATGNNEQFF

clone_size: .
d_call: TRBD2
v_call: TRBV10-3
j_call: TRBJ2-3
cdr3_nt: TGTGCCATCAGGGGTCTAGCGGGAGATACGCAGTATTTT
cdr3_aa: CAIRGLAGDTQYF

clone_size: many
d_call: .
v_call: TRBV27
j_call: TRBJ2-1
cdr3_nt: TGTGCCAGCACTTCGGGTGGCCCCTACAATGAGCAGTTCTTC
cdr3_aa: CASTSGGPYNEQFF

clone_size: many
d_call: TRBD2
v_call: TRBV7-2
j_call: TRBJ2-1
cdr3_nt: TGTGCCAGCAGCTTAGCGGGAGGGCTCGATGAGCAGTTCTTC
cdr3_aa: CASSLAGGLDEQFF

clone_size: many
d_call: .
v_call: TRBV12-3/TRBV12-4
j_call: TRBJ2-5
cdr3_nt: TGTGCCAGCATGCGGCGGGAGACCCAGTACTTC
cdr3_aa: CASMRRETQYF

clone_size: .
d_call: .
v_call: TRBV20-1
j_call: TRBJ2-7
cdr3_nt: TGCAGTGCTAGACCAACTATCGGGGATGGAGCCTACGAGCAGTACTTC
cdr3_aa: CSARPTIGDGAYEQYF

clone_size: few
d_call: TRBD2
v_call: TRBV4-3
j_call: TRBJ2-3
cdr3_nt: TGCGCCAGCAGCCAAGTATCCAGCGGGGTCACAGATACGCAGTATTTT
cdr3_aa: CASSQVSSGVTDTQYF

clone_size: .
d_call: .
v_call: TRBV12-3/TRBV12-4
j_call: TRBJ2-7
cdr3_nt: TGTGCCAGCAGATACTCTGGGGGCGACGAGCAGTACTTC
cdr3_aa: CASRYSGGDEQYF

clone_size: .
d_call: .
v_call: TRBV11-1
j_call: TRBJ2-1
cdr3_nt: TGTGCCAGCAGCTTAAGTTCTATCGAAGCCACAGGACCCTACAATGAGCAGTTCTTC
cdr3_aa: CASSLSSIEATGPYNEQFF

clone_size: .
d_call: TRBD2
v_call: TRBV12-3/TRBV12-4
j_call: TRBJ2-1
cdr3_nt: TGTGCCAGCAGCATGGGGACTAGCGGGAAGCAGTTCTTC
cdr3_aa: CASSMGTSGKQFF

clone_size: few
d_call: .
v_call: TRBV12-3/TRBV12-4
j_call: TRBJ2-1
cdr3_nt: TGTGCCAGCAGTCCACGGGTGGGTGAGCAGTTCTTC
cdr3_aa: CASSPRVGEQFF

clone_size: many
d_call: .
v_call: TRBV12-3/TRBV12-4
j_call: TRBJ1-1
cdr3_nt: TGTGCCAGCAGTTTTCCGCAGGGAACGAACACTGAAGCTTTCTTT
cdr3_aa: CASSFPQGTNTEAFF

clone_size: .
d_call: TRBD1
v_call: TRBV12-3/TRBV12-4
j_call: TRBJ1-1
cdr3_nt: TGTGCCAGCAGTTTAGTCAGGGGGCAGGGGGAAGCTTTCTTT
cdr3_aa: CASSLVRGQGEAFF

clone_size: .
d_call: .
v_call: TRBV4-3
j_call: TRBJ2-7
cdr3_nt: TGCGCCAGCAGCCAGCACCCGGGACGGATATACGAGCAGTACTTC
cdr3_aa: CASSQHPGRIYEQYF

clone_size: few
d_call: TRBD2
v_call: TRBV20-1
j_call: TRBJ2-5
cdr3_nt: TGCAGTGCTACATCCCTGGGACTAGCGGGAGAGACCCAGTACTTC
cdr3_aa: CSATSLGLAGETQYF

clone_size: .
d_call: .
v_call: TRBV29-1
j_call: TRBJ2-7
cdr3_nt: TGCAGCGTTTCGCGGGGAGTATACGAGCAGTACTTC
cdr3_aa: CSVSRGVYEQYF

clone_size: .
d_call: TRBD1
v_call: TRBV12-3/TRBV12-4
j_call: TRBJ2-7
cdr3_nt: TGTGCCAGCGGACAGGGTCCCGAGCAGTACTTC
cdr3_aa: CASGQGPEQYF

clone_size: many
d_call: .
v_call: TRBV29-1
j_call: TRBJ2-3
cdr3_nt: TGCAGCGTTGAAGTCGTGAGCACAGATACGCAGTATTTT
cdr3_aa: CSVEVVSTDTQYF

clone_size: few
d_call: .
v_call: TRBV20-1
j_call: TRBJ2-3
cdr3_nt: TGCAGTGCTAGAGGATATGGGGGCAGGACAGATACGCAGTATTTT
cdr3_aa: CSARGYGGRTDTQYF

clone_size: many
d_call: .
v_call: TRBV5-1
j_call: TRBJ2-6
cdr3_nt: TGTGCCAGCAGTTTCTCTGGGGCCAACGTCCTGACTTTC
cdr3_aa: CASSFSGANVLTF

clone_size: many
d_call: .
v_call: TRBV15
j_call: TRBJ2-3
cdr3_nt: TGTGCCACCAGCAGAGAATTTAGTGGGGGCGGGACCGCAGATACGCAGTATTTT
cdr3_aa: CATSREFSGGGTADTQYF

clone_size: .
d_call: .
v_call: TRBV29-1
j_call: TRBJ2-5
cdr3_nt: TGCAGCGCTGGGCGAGAGACGGATCGAGAGACCCAGTACTTC
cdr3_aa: CSAGRETDRETQYF

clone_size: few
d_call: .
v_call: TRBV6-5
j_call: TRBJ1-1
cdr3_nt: TGTGCCAGCAGCGGGGGATACACTGAAGCTTTCTTT
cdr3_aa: CASSGGYTEAFF

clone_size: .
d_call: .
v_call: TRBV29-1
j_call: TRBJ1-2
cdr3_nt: TGCAGCGTTGCGGGTGTTACAGGGTTCTCTGGCTACACCTTC
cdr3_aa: CSVAGVTGFSGYTF

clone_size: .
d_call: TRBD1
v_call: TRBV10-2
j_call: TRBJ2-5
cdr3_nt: TGCGCCAGCAGGGTAGGGGGCAATTTGGAGACCCAGTACTTC
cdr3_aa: CASRVGGNLETQYF

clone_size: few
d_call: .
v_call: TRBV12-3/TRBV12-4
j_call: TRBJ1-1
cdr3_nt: TGTGCCAGCAGTCCCGGGGACAAGGATCCCATGAACACTGAAGCTTTCTTT
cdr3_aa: CASSPGDKDPMNTEAFF

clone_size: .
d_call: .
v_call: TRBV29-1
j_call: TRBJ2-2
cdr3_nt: TGCAGCGTTGCCCCTGGGACACCCACCGGGGAGCTGTTTTTT
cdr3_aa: CSVAPGTPTGELFF

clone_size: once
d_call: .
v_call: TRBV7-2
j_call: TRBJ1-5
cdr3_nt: TGTGCCAGCAGCTTAGTCGGAGGGCAGCCCCAGCATTTT
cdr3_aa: CASSLVGGQPQHF

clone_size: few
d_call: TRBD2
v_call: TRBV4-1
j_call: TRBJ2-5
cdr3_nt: TGCGCCACGCGGGGGGCAGAGACCCAGTACTTC
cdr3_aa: CATRGAETQYF

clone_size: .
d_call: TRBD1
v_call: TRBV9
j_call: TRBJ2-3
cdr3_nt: TGTGCCAGCACCAGGGACAGGCCTAGCACAGATACGCAGTATTTT
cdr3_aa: CASTRDRPSTDTQYF

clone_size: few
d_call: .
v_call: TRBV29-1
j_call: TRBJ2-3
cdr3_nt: TGCAGCGTTGCCCCGGGATCTAGCACAGATACGCAGTATTTT
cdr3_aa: CSVAPGSSTDTQYF

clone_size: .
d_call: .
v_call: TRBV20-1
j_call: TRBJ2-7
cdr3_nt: TGCAGTGCTAGAGAAGTTAGCGGCTACGAGCAGTACTTC
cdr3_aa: CSAREVSGYEQYF

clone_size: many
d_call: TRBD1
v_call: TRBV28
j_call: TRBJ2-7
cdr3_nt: TGTGCCAGCAGCAGGGACAGGGTAGGCTCCTACGAGCAGTACTTC
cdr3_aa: CASSRDRVGSYEQYF

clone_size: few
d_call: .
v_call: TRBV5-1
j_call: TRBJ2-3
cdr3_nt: TGCGCCAGCAGCCTAGAAACAACCACAGATACGCAGTATTTT
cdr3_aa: CASSLETTTDTQYF